This record looks at one T cell receptor (beta chain) sequence and its context. Here immunoSEQ multiplex PCR was the method, and the copy in TCRdb shows in-frame clones only, minus some. The sample has about 240,000 clones; roughly four fifths are singletons. This sample is part of a study of Tregs in tolerant kidney transplant recipients. The TCR originated in a human donor in good health. Sequenced sample: CD4+ T cells from blood.

The CDR3 region has the DNA TGCGCCAGCAGCCCCCGGGACACTTTCTACGAGCAGTACTTC. Residues: CASSPRDTFYEQYF. This chain links TRBV5-1 with TRBJ2-7, with a tentative D call TRBD1 (6 bases). The V gene lost 4 bases and the J gene lost 3 bases, with 14 bases spanning the gap. CDR3 length equals 14 residues. Germline loops: CDR1 SGHRS, CDR2 YFSETQ.